This T cell receptor (beta chain) comes out of a study of blood T cell repertoires in COVID-19. Looking at the study overall: Samples representing acute and convalescent COVID-19 were sourced from the United States, Italy and Spain.

Clones were sequenced by immunoSEQ multiplex PCR, and TCRdb holds only the in-frame ones, with some missing. In the table there are 200,000 or so clones, 75% to 90% of which are singletons. Trimming took 5 bases from V and 2 from J, leaving 16 bases between them. The CDR3 consists of 15 residues. Germline V lookup: CDR1 SNHLY, CDR2 FYNNEI. This receptor was identified in a woman in her thirties or forties with acute or convalescent COVID-19. Sequences were obtained from peripheral blood. J is TRBJ2-7 and V is TRBV2; tentatively, D is TRBD1 (6 bases). The CDR3: CASSPTGLTPYEQYF. The CDR3 coding sequence is TGTGCCAGCAGTCCCACAGGGTTAACCCCCTACGAGCAGTACTTC.